The rows below give T cell receptor beta chains drawn from one sample of a study of cytomegalovirus exposure and HLA in healthy donors. The assay was immunoSEQ multiplex PCR, and TCRdb's table has in-frame clones only and misses some. The data hold some 90,000 clones, with 96% observed a single time. The sample taken for sequencing was PBMCs. Receptors originate from a man aged 18 to 30 in good health and CMV-seronegative. The CDR3 runs from the conserved cysteine through the conserved F or W. Fields, in order: CDR3 protein, CDR3 DNA, J gene, CDR3 length, V gene, D gene, clone size. The D gene is left open where the match is weak. Clone size is given for some rows only: seen once, a few or many times, or a class if the clone is expanded.

cdr3_aa: CAWSGNQGNYGYTF
cdr3_nt: TGTGCCTGGAGTGGTAATCAGGGTAACTATGGCTACACCTTC
j_call: TRBJ1-2
cdr3_length: 14
v_call: TRBV30
d_call: NA
clone_size: NA

cdr3_aa: CASSHTGSSGGRVARQFF
cdr3_nt: TGCGCCAGCAGCCACACCGGGAGCTCAGGGGGACGGGTGGCACGGCAGTTCTTC
j_call: TRBJ2-1
cdr3_length: 18
v_call: TRBV4-1
d_call: NA
clone_size: NA

cdr3_aa: CASSPKTGQMSDTQYF
cdr3_nt: TGTGCCAGCAGCCCTAAAACGGGACAAATGTCAGATACGCAGTATTTT
j_call: TRBJ2-3
cdr3_length: 16
v_call: TRBV16
d_call: NA
clone_size: NA

cdr3_aa: CASSQSRQGNQPQHF
cdr3_nt: TGTGCCAGCAGCCAATCGAGACAGGGCAATCAGCCCCAGCATTTT
j_call: TRBJ1-5
cdr3_length: 15
v_call: TRBV16
d_call: NA
clone_size: NA

cdr3_aa: CASSRQGAADTQYF
cdr3_nt: TGTGCCAGCAGCCGACAGGGGGCGGCAGATACGCAGTATTTT
j_call: TRBJ2-3
cdr3_length: 14
v_call: TRBV7-3
d_call: TRBD1
clone_size: NA

cdr3_aa: CASSFDSSYEQYF
cdr3_nt: TGTGCCAGCAGCTTCGACAGCTCCTACGAGCAGTACTTC
j_call: TRBJ2-7
cdr3_length: 13
v_call: TRBV2
d_call: NA
clone_size: NA

cdr3_aa: CASTPRAGTEAFF
cdr3_nt: TGTGCCAGCACCCCCAGGGCAGGCACTGAAGCTTTCTTT
j_call: TRBJ1-1
cdr3_length: 13
v_call: TRBV27
d_call: NA
clone_size: NA

cdr3_aa: CASSWDRPTIGELFF
cdr3_nt: TGCGCCAGCAGCTGGGACAGGCCTACTATCGGGGAGCTGTTTTTT
j_call: TRBJ2-2
cdr3_length: 15
v_call: TRBV5-1
d_call: TRBD1
clone_size: NA

cdr3_aa: CASSATGVNTEAFF
cdr3_nt: TGCGCCAGCAGCGCGACAGGGGTGAACACTGAAGCTTTCTTT
j_call: TRBJ1-1
cdr3_length: 14
v_call: TRBV5-1
d_call: TRBD1
clone_size: NA

cdr3_aa: CASSVGTGTFDEQFF
cdr3_nt: TGTGCCAGCAGCGTCGGGACTGGAACCTTCGATGAGCAGTTCTTC
j_call: TRBJ2-1
cdr3_length: 15
v_call: TRBV9
d_call: NA
clone_size: NA

cdr3_aa: CASSQGGTEAFF
cdr3_nt: TGCGCCAGCAGTCAAGGGGGCACTGAAGCTTTCTTT
j_call: TRBJ1-1
cdr3_length: 12
v_call: TRBV10-1
d_call: NA
clone_size: NA

cdr3_aa: CASSWGGQGIIYEQYF
cdr3_nt: TGTGCCAGCAGTTGGGGGGGACAGGGCATTATCTACGAGCAGTACTTC
j_call: TRBJ2-7
cdr3_length: 16
v_call: TRBV6-5
d_call: TRBD1
clone_size: once

cdr3_aa: CASSAITSAGANVLTF
cdr3_nt: TGTGCCAGCAGCGCTATAACTAGCGCTGGGGCCAACGTCCTGACTTTC
j_call: TRBJ2-6
cdr3_length: 16
v_call: TRBV7-2
d_call: TRBD2
clone_size: NA

cdr3_aa: CASSYAGTGDEQYF
cdr3_nt: TGTGCCAGCAGCTATGCCGGGACAGGGGACGAGCAGTACTTC
j_call: TRBJ2-7
cdr3_length: 14
v_call: TRBV7-6
d_call: TRBD1
clone_size: NA

cdr3_aa: CASSEAQGAGNTIYF
cdr3_nt: TGTGCCAGCAGTGAAGCGCAGGGGGCTGGAAACACCATATATTTT
j_call: TRBJ1-3
cdr3_length: 15
v_call: TRBV6-1
d_call: TRBD1
clone_size: few

cdr3_aa: CASNSLAGETQYF
cdr3_nt: TGTGCCAGCAATTCATTAGCGGGAGAGACCCAGTACTTC
j_call: TRBJ2-5
cdr3_length: 13
v_call: TRBV13
d_call: TRBD2
clone_size: NA

cdr3_aa: CASSSLGLGAEAFF
cdr3_nt: TGTGCCAGTAGTTCTCTGGGACTGGGCGCTGAAGCTTTCTTT
j_call: TRBJ1-1
cdr3_length: 14
v_call: TRBV19
d_call: NA
clone_size: NA

cdr3_aa: CSVDRTSTDTQYF
cdr3_nt: TGCAGCGTTGACAGGACTAGTACAGATACGCAGTATTTT
j_call: TRBJ2-3
cdr3_length: 13
v_call: TRBV29-1
d_call: TRBD2
clone_size: NA

cdr3_aa: CASSVQGKQFF
cdr3_nt: TGTGCCAGCAGCGTACAGGGGAAGCAGTTCTTC
j_call: TRBJ2-1
cdr3_length: 11
v_call: TRBV5-4
d_call: TRBD1
clone_size: NA

cdr3_aa: CASNVIPGVTEAFF
cdr3_nt: TGTGCCAGCAACGTCATTCCGGGGGTTACTGAAGCTTTCTTT
j_call: TRBJ1-1
cdr3_length: 14
v_call: TRBV7-9
d_call: NA
clone_size: NA

cdr3_aa: CASSLPGTSGRDTQYF
cdr3_nt: TGTGCCAGCAGCTTACCAGGAACTAGCGGGAGAGATACGCAGTATTTT
j_call: TRBJ2-3
cdr3_length: 16
v_call: TRBV9
d_call: TRBD2
clone_size: NA

cdr3_aa: CASSFRGGYYEQYF
cdr3_nt: TGTGCCAGCAGCTTCCGGGGGGGATACTACGAGCAGTACTTC
j_call: TRBJ2-7
cdr3_length: 14
v_call: TRBV5-4
d_call: TRBD2
clone_size: NA

cdr3_aa: CSVEVRPVEDTQYF
cdr3_nt: TGCAGCGTTGAGGTGCGGCCGGTGGAAGATACGCAGTATTTT
j_call: TRBJ2-3
cdr3_length: 14
v_call: TRBV29-1
d_call: NA
clone_size: NA

cdr3_aa: CSVEPEGRRSYNEQFF
cdr3_nt: TGCAGCGTTGAACCGGAGGGACGTCGATCCTACAATGAGCAGTTCTTC
j_call: TRBJ2-1
cdr3_length: 16
v_call: TRBV29-1
d_call: NA
clone_size: NA

cdr3_aa: CATLSSAAVQFF
cdr3_nt: TGTGCCACCTTGTCGTCAGCGGCTGTGCAGTTCTTC
j_call: TRBJ2-1
cdr3_length: 12
v_call: TRBV25-1
d_call: NA
clone_size: NA

cdr3_aa: CASAGGLAGETQYF
cdr3_nt: TGTGCCAGCGCGGGCGGACTAGCGGGAGAGACCCAGTACTTC
j_call: TRBJ2-5
cdr3_length: 14
v_call: TRBV2
d_call: TRBD2
clone_size: NA

cdr3_aa: CASSLVQGFSDGYTF
cdr3_nt: TGTGCCAGCAGCTTAGTGCAGGGGTTTAGTGATGGCTACACCTTC
j_call: TRBJ1-2
cdr3_length: 15
v_call: TRBV11-2
d_call: NA
clone_size: once

cdr3_aa: CASSQVGGTSGRVEQFF
cdr3_nt: TGCGCCAGCAGCCAAGTTGGCGGGACTAGCGGGAGGGTTGAGCAGTTCTTC
j_call: TRBJ2-1
cdr3_length: 17
v_call: TRBV4-3
d_call: TRBD2
clone_size: NA

cdr3_aa: CASRVQGAETGELFF
cdr3_nt: TGTGCCAGCAGGGTACAGGGGGCCGAGACCGGGGAGCTGTTTTTT
j_call: TRBJ2-2
cdr3_length: 15
v_call: TRBV6-1
d_call: TRBD1
clone_size: NA

cdr3_aa: CASSSTVEAAGWDGYTF
cdr3_nt: TGTGCCAGCAGCTCAACCGTTGAGGCAGCCGGATGGGATGGCTACACCTTC
j_call: TRBJ1-2
cdr3_length: 17
v_call: TRBV7-6
d_call: NA
clone_size: NA

cdr3_aa: CASIRRGALAGGYNEQFF
cdr3_nt: TGTGCCAGCATACGTAGGGGAGCCCTAGCGGGGGGATACAATGAGCAGTTCTTC
j_call: TRBJ2-1
cdr3_length: 18
v_call: TRBV5-6
d_call: TRBD2
clone_size: NA

cdr3_aa: CASTRTSGKDTGELFF
cdr3_nt: TGTGCCAGCACCAGGACTAGCGGGAAGGACACCGGGGAGCTGTTTTTT
j_call: TRBJ2-2
cdr3_length: 16
v_call: TRBV7-2
d_call: TRBD2
clone_size: NA

cdr3_aa: CASSLSRVGETQYF
cdr3_nt: TGTGCCAGCAGCTTATCCAGGGTTGGGGAGACCCAGTACTTC
j_call: TRBJ2-5
cdr3_length: 14
v_call: TRBV11-3
d_call: NA
clone_size: NA

cdr3_aa: CASSLLPGVYNEQFF
cdr3_nt: TGTGCCAGCAGCCTCCTACCGGGAGTTTACAATGAGCAGTTCTTC
j_call: TRBJ2-1
cdr3_length: 15
v_call: TRBV28
d_call: NA
clone_size: NA

cdr3_aa: CASSLEGGSTDTQYF
cdr3_nt: TGCGCCAGCAGCCTCGAGGGCGGCAGCACAGATACGCAGTATTTT
j_call: TRBJ2-3
cdr3_length: 15
v_call: TRBV4-1
d_call: NA
clone_size: NA

cdr3_aa: CASGLATIGGGTNTEAFF
cdr3_nt: TGTGCTAGTGGTTTGGCTACAATCGGGGGGGGGACGAACACTGAAGCTTTCTTT
j_call: TRBJ1-1
cdr3_length: 18
v_call: TRBV12-5
d_call: NA
clone_size: NA

cdr3_aa: CASSFGTGSTEAFF
cdr3_nt: TGTGCCAGCAGCTTTGGAACAGGGTCCACTGAAGCTTTCTTT
j_call: TRBJ1-1
cdr3_length: 14
v_call: TRBV5-4
d_call: NA
clone_size: once

cdr3_aa: CASSSRQGFEQFF
cdr3_nt: TGTGCTAGCAGCTCGAGACAGGGGTTTGAGCAGTTCTTC
j_call: TRBJ2-1
cdr3_length: 13
v_call: TRBV7-7
d_call: TRBD1
clone_size: NA

cdr3_aa: CASSARDRPSGANVLTF
cdr3_nt: TGTGCCAGCAGCGCCAGGGACAGGCCCTCTGGGGCCAACGTCCTGACTTTC
j_call: TRBJ2-6
cdr3_length: 17
v_call: TRBV9
d_call: TRBD1
clone_size: once

cdr3_aa: CASSLGAGTDTQYF
cdr3_nt: TGCGCCAGCAGCTTGGGAGCGGGCACAGATACGCAGTATTTT
j_call: TRBJ2-3
cdr3_length: 14
v_call: TRBV5-1
d_call: NA
clone_size: NA

cdr3_aa: CASSLEDFGWVSTDTQYF
cdr3_nt: TGTGCCAGCAGCTTGGAAGACTTCGGCTGGGTGAGCACAGATACGCAGTATTTT
j_call: TRBJ2-3
cdr3_length: 18
v_call: TRBV7-6
d_call: NA
clone_size: NA

cdr3_aa: CASSAKPTISSGANVLTF
cdr3_nt: TGTGCCAGCAGTGCCAAACCGACTATCTCCTCTGGGGCCAACGTCCTGACTTTC
j_call: TRBJ2-6
cdr3_length: 18
v_call: TRBV6-4
d_call: NA
clone_size: NA

cdr3_aa: CASSLGQGSNQPQHF
cdr3_nt: TGCGCCAGCAGCTTGGGACAGGGTAGCAATCAGCCCCAGCATTTT
j_call: TRBJ1-5
cdr3_length: 15
v_call: TRBV5-1
d_call: TRBD1
clone_size: NA

cdr3_aa: CASSLAGQVNTEAFF
cdr3_nt: TGTGCCAGCAGCTTGGCGGGACAGGTGAACACTGAAGCTTTCTTT
j_call: TRBJ1-1
cdr3_length: 15
v_call: TRBV5-4
d_call: TRBD1
clone_size: NA

cdr3_aa: CASSSNTRQGNPGNTIYF
cdr3_nt: TGTGCCAGCAGCTCCAATACGCGACAGGGAAACCCTGGAAACACCATATATTTT
j_call: TRBJ1-3
cdr3_length: 18
v_call: TRBV7-8
d_call: TRBD1
clone_size: NA

cdr3_aa: CASSERTGNAEAFF
cdr3_nt: TGTGCCAGCAGTGAAAGGACAGGGAACGCTGAAGCTTTCTTT
j_call: TRBJ1-1
cdr3_length: 14
v_call: TRBV2
d_call: TRBD1
clone_size: NA

cdr3_aa: CASSWGTSASRDNEQFF
cdr3_nt: TGTGCCAGCAGCTGGGGGACTAGCGCCAGTAGGGACAATGAGCAGTTCTTC
j_call: TRBJ2-1
cdr3_length: 17
v_call: TRBV11-1
d_call: TRBD2
clone_size: NA

cdr3_aa: CASSPNSGSPGANVLTF
cdr3_nt: TGTGCCAGCAGCCCAAATTCCGGGTCCCCTGGGGCCAACGTCCTGACTTTC
j_call: TRBJ2-6
cdr3_length: 17
v_call: TRBV7-2
d_call: NA
clone_size: NA

cdr3_aa: CASSPPAGGVYTEAFF
cdr3_nt: TGTGCCAGCAGCCCCCCTGCGGGGGGGGTATACACTGAAGCTTTCTTT
j_call: TRBJ1-1
cdr3_length: 16
v_call: TRBV5-4
d_call: NA
clone_size: NA

cdr3_aa: CASSQNPNAQGLDTQYF
cdr3_nt: TGTGCCAGCAGCCAAAACCCAAATGCACAGGGGTTAGATACGCAGTATTTT
j_call: TRBJ2-3
cdr3_length: 17
v_call: TRBV4-2
d_call: TRBD1
clone_size: once

cdr3_aa: CASSPQATGNTEAFF
cdr3_nt: TGTGCCAGCTCACCCCAAGCGACAGGGAACACTGAAGCTTTCTTT
j_call: TRBJ1-1
cdr3_length: 15
v_call: TRBV18
d_call: NA
clone_size: few

cdr3_aa: CASSLRWPTGGSYEQYF
cdr3_nt: TGCGCCAGCAGCTTGCGGTGGCCGACAGGGGGTTCCTACGAGCAGTACTTC
j_call: TRBJ2-7
cdr3_length: 17
v_call: TRBV5-1
d_call: TRBD1
clone_size: NA